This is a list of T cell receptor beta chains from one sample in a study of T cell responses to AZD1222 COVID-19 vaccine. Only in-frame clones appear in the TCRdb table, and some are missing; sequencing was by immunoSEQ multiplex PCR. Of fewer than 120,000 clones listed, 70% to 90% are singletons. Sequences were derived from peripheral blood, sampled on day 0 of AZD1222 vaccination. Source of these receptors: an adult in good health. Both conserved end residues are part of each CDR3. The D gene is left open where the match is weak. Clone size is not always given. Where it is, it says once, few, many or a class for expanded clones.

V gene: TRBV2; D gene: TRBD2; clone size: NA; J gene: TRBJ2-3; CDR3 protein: CASSERREADTQYF; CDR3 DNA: TGTGCCAGCAGTGAAAGGCGGGAGGCAGATACGCAGTATTTT
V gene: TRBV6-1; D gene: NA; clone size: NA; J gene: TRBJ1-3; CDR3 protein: CASSELTFLGNTIYF; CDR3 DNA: TGTGCCAGCAGTGAGTTGACGTTTCTTGGAAACACCATATATTTT
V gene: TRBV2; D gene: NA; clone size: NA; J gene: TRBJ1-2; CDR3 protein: CASIQDTNYGYTF; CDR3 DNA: TGTGCCAGCATACAGGACACTAACTATGGCTACACCTTC
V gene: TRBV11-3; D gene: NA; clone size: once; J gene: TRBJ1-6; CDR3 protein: CASSLERESPLHF; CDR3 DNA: TGTGCCAGCAGCTTAGAAAGGGAATCACCCCTCCACTTT
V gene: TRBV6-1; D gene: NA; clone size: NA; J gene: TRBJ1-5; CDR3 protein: CASSEIPGNQPQHF; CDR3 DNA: TGTGCCAGCAGTGAAATCCCGGGAAATCAGCCCCAGCATTTT
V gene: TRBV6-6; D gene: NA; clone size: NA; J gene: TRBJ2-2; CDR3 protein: CASTLIGVTGELFF; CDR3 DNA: TGTGCCAGCACCCTGATTGGAGTCACCGGGGAGCTGTTTTTT
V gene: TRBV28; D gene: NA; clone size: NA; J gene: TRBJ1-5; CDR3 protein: CASSLAGQTGYQPQHF; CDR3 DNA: TGTGCCAGCAGTTTAGCGGGGCAAACAGGGTATCAGCCCCAGCATTTT
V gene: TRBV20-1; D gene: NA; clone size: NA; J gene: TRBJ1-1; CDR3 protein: CSATDTEAFF; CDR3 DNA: TGCAGTGCTACAGACACTGAAGCTTTCTTT
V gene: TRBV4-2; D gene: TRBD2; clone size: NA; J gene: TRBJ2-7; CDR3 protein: CASSQVVSGGAHEQYF; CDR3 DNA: TGTGCCAGCAGCCAAGTCGTCAGCGGGGGGGCCCACGAGCAGTACTTC
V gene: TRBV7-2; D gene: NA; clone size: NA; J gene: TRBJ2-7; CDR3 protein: CASSNQMGYEQYF; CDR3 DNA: TGTGCCAGCAGCAACCAGATGGGGTACGAGCAGTACTTC
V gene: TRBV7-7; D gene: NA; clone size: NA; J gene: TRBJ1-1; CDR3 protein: CASSLAENTEAFF; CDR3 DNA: TGTGCTAGCAGCTTAGCAGAGAACACTGAAGCTTTCTTT
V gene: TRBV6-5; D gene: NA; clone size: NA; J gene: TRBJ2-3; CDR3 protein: CASAPMPSTDTQYF; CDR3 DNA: TGTGCCAGCGCCCCCATGCCCAGCACAGATACGCAGTATTTT
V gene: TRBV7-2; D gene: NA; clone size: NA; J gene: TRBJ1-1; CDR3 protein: CASSLSPMNTEAFF; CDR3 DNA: TGTGCCAGCAGCTTAAGTCCGATGAACACTGAAGCTTTCTTT
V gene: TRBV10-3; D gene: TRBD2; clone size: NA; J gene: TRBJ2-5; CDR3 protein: CAISSSGGGETQYF; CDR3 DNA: TGTGCCATCAGTTCTAGCGGGGGAGGCGAGACCCAGTACTTC
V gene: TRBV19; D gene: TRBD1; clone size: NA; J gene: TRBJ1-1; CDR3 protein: CASSPGQSAVTNTEAFF; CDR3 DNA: TGTGCCAGTAGTCCGGGACAGTCCGCGGTAACGAACACTGAAGCTTTCTTT
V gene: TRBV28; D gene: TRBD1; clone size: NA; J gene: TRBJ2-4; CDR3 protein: CASSATPGTGGNIQYF; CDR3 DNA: TGTGCCAGCAGTGCTACGCCCGGGACAGGGGGAAACATTCAGTACTTC
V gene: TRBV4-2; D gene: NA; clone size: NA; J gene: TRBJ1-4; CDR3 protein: CASSQDYRAATNEKLFF; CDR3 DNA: TGTGCCAGCAGCCAAGACTACAGGGCAGCAACTAATGAAAAACTGTTTTTT
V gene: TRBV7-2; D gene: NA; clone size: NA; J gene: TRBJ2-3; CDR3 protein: CASSFSALGPDTQYF; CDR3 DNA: TGTGCCAGCAGCTTTTCAGCTCTAGGCCCAGATACGCAGTATTTT
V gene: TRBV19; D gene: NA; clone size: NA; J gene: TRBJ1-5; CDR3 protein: CASEVGDRQPQHF; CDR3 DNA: TGTGCCAGCGAAGTCGGGGACCGTCAGCCCCAGCATTTT
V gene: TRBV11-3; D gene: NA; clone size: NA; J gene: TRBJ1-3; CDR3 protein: CASSFGGTGNTIYF; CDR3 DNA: TGTGCCAGCAGCTTCGGGGGCACTGGAAACACCATATATTTT
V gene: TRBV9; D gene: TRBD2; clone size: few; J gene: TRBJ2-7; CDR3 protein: CASSPHSGSSYEQYF; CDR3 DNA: TGTGCCAGCAGCCCTCATAGCGGGAGCTCCTACGAGCAGTACTTC
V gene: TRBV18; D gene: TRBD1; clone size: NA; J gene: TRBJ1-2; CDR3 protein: CASSPTGDGANYGYTF; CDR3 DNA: TGTGCCAGCTCACCTACAGGGGATGGAGCTAACTATGGCTACACCTTC
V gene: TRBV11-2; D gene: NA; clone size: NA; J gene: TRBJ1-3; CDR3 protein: CASSVSPRMIGSGNTIYF; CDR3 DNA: TGTGCCAGCAGCGTATCACCAAGGATGATCGGCTCTGGAAACACCATATATTTT
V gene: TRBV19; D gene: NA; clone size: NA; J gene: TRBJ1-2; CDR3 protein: CASRSPRLGYGYTF; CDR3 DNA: TGTGCCAGTAGGAGCCCAAGGTTGGGCTATGGCTACACCTTC
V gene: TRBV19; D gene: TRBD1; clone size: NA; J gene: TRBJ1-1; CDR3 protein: CASSSPGQVNAEAFF; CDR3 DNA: TGTGCCAGTAGTTCGCCGGGACAGGTTAACGCTGAAGCTTTCTTT
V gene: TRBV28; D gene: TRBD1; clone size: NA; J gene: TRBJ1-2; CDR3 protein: CASSAGTGNFGYTF; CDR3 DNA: TGTGCCAGCAGTGCCGGGACAGGGAATTTTGGCTACACCTTC
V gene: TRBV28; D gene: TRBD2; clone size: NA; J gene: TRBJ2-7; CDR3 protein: CASSRGGAGNEQYF; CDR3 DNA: TGTGCCAGCAGTCGCGGGGGGGCAGGAAACGAGCAGTACTTC
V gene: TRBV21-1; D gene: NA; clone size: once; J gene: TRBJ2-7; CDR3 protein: CASSKVSRDDKREQYF; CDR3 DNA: TGTGCCAGCAGCAAAGTCTCCCGGGACGACAAGCGCGAGCAGTACTTC
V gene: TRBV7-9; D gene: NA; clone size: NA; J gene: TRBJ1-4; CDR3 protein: CASSLRRGEEKLFF; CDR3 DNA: TGTGCCAGCAGCTTACGTAGGGGGGAAGAAAAACTGTTTTTT
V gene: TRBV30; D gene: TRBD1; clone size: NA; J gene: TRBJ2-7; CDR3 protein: CAWRQGGSLYEQYF; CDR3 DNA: TGTGCCTGGAGACAGGGGGGATCCCTCTACGAGCAGTACTTC
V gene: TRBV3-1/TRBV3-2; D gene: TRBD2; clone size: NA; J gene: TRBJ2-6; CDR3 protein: CASSREGEGSGANVLTF; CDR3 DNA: TGTGCCAGCAGCCGGGAGGGCGAGGGCTCTGGGGCCAACGTCCTGACTTTC
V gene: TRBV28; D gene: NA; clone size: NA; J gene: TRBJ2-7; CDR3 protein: CASSQGRESDEQYF; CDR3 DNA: TGTGCCAGCAGTCAAGGACGAGAGAGCGACGAGCAGTACTTC
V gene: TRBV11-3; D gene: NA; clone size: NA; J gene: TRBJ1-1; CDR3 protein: CASSFNGDTEAFF; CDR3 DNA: TGTGCCAGCAGCTTCAACGGGGACACTGAAGCTTTCTTT
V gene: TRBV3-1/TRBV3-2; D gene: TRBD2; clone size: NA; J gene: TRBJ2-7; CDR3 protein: CASSMGLAGPPRGSEQYF; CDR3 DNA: TGTGCCAGCAGCATGGGACTAGCGGGCCCCCCCCGGGGTTCCGAGCAGTACTTC
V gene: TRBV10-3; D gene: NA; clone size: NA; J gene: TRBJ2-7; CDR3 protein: CAISETPGHTTYEQYF; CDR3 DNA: TGTGCCATCAGTGAGACTCCGGGACACACTACCTACGAGCAGTACTTC
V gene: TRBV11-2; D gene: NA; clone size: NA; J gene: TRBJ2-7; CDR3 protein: CASSENYGSYEQYF; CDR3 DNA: TGTGCCAGCAGCGAAAACTATGGTTCCTACGAGCAGTACTTC
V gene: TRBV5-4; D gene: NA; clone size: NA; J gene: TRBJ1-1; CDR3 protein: CASSSWAGTYTEAFF; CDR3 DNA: TGTGCCAGCAGCTCATGGGCGGGCACTTACACTGAAGCTTTCTTT
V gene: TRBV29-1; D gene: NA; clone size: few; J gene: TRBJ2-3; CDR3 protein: CSVVGRSTDTQYF; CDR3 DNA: TGCAGCGTTGTCGGCAGAAGCACAGATACGCAGTATTTT
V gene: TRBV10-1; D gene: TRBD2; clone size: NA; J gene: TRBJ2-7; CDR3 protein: CASSESGGPYEQYF; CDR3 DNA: TGCGCCAGCAGTGAAAGCGGGGGTCCCTACGAGCAGTACTTC
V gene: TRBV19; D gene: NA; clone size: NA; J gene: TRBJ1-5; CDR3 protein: CASSVSLGTHQPQHF; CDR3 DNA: TGTGCCAGTAGCGTATCCTTGGGCACTCATCAGCCCCAGCATTTT
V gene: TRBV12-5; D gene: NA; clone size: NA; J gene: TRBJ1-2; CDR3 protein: CASGLRQGNSYGYTF; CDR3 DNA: TGTGCTAGTGGTTTACGGCAGGGTAATAGCTATGGCTACACCTTC
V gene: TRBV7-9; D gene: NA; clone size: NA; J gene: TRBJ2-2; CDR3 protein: CASSSKTTANTGELFF; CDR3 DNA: TGTGCCAGCAGCTCGAAAACGACGGCGAACACCGGGGAGCTGTTTTTT
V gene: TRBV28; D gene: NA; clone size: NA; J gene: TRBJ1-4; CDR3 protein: CASIPTQQTNEKLFF; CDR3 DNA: TGTGCCAGCATACCTACACAGCAGACTAATGAAAAACTGTTTTTT
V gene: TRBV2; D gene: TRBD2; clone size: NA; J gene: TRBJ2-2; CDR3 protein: CASRTGTSGIGELFF; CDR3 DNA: TGTGCCAGCAGAACCGGGACTAGCGGGATTGGGGAGCTGTTTTTT
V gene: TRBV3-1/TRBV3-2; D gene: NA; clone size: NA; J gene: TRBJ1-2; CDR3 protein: CASSQVWGVGYGYTF; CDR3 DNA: TGTGCCAGCAGCCAAGTTTGGGGGGTCGGCTATGGCTACACCTTC
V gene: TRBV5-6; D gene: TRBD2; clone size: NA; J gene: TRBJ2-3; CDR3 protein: CASSGGSHYTDTQYF; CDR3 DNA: TGTGCCAGCAGCGGCGGGAGCCATTATACAGATACGCAGTATTTT
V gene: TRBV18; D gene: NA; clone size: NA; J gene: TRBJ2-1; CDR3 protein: CASSPPVLRDNEQFF; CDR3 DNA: TGTGCCAGCTCACCACCTGTACTCCGGGACAATGAGCAGTTCTTC
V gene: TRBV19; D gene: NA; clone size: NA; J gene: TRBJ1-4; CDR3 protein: CASSIGGKKLFF; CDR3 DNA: TGTGCCAGTAGTATAGGTGGGAAAAAACTGTTTTTT
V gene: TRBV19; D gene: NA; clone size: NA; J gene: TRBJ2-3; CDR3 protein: CATIGGNTDTQYF; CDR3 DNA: TGTGCCACCATTGGGGGCAACACAGATACGCAGTATTTT
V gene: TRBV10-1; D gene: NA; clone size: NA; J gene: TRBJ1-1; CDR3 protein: CASSEDRRNTEAFF; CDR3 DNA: TGCGCCAGCAGTGAGGACAGGAGGAACACTGAAGCTTTCTTT
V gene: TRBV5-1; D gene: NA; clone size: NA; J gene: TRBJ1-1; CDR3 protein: CASSLTGSTEAFF; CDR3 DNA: TGCGCCAGCAGCTTGACAGGGAGCACTGAAGCTTTCTTT
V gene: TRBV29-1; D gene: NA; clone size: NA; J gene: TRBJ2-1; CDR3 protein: CSSTRGLGFVDNEQFF; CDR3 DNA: TGCAGCTCCACCCGGGGCCTCGGATTTGTAGACAATGAGCAGTTCTTC
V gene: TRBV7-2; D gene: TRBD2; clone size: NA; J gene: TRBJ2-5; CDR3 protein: CASSGTSGEMGTQYF; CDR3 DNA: TGTGCCAGCAGCGGAACTAGCGGGGAAATGGGGACCCAGTACTTC